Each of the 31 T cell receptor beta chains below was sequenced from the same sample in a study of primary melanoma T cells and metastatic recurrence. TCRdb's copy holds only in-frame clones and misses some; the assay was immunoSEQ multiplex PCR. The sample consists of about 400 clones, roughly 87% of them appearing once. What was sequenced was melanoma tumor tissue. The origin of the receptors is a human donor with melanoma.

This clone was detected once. The CDR3 DNA reads as TGTGCCAGTAGTATTGCAGGGGGCAACTACAATGAGCAGTTCTTC. Its translation is CASSIAGGNYNEQFF. V and J are TRBV19 and TRBJ2-1; 8 bases are a match to TRBD1. Germline V gene sequence: CDR1 LNHDA, CDR2 SQIVND (reference sequence). The CDR3 is made up of 15 amino acids. V was clipped by 3 bases and J by 3 bases; unmatched bases: 4. Supplemented by reference TRBV19 and TRBJ2-1, the full variable domain reads DGGITQSPKYLFRKEGQNVTLSCEQNLNHDAMYWYRQDPGQGLRLIYYSQIVNDFQKGDIAEGYSVSREKKESFPLTVTSAQKNPTAFYLCASSIAGGNYNEQFFGPGTRLTVL.

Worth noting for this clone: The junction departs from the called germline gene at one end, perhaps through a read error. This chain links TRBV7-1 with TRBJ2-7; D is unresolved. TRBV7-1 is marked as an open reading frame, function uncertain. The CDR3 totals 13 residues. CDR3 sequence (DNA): TGTGCCAGCAGCCAAACTATCTCCAACGAGCAGTACTTC. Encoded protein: CASSQTISNEQYF.

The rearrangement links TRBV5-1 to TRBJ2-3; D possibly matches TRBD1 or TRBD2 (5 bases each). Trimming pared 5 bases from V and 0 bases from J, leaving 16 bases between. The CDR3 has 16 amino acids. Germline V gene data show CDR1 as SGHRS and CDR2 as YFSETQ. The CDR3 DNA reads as TGCGCCAGCAGGTCCGGGACCGACTCTAGCACAGATACGCAGTATTTT. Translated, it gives CASRSGTDSSTDTQYF. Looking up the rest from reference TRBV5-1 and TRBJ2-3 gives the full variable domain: KAGVTQTPRYLIKTRGQQVTLSCSPISGHRSVSWYQQTPGQGLQFLFEYFSETQRNKGNFPGRFSGRQFSNSRSEMNVSTLELGDSALYLCASRSGTDSSTDTQYFGPGTRLTVL.

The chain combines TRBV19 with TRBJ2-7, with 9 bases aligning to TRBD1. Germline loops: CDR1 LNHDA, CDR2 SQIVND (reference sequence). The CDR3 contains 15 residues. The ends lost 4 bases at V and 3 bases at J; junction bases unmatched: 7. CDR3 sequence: CASSRTGTGNYEQYF. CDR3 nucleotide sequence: TGTGCCAGTAGTAGAACCGGGACAGGGAACTACGAGCAGTACTTC. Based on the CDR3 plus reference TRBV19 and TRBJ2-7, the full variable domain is DGGITQSPKYLFRKEGQNVTLSCEQNLNHDAMYWYRQDPGQGLRLIYYSQIVNDFQKGDIAEGYSVSREKKESFPLTVTSAQKNPTAFYLCASSRTGTGNYEQYFGPGTRLTVT.

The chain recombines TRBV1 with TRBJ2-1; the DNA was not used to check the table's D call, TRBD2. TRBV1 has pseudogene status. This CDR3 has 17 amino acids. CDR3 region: CASSQEFPSGSYNEQFF. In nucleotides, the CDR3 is TGCGCCAGCAGCCAAGAGTTTCCTAGCGGTTCCTACAATGAGCAGTTCTTC.

The CDR3 loop is CASSLVRGNYGYTF. Here the CDR3 DNA reads TGTGCCAGCAGCTTAGTCCGGGGTAACTATGGCTACACCTTC. The genes are TRBV11-3 and TRBJ1-2; D ambiguous. This CDR3 spans 14 amino acids. Germline lookup yields CDR1 SGHNT and CDR2 YENEEA. The ends were cut back, 1 base at V and 1 base at J, with 7 bases in the middle.

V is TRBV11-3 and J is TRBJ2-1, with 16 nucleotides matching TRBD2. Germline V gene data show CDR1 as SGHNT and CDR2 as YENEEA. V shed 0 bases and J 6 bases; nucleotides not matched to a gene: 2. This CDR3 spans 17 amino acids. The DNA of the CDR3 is TGTGCCAGCAGCTTAGAAGGGACTAGCGGGAGGGCCAATGAGCAGTTCTTC. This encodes CASSLEGTSGRANEQFF.

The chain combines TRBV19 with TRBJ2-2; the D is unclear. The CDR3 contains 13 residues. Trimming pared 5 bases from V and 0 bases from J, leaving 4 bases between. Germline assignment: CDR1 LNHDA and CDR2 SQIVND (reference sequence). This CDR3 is CASSRPNTGELFF. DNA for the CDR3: TGTGCCAGTAGTCGGCCGAACACCGGGGAGCTGTTTTTT.

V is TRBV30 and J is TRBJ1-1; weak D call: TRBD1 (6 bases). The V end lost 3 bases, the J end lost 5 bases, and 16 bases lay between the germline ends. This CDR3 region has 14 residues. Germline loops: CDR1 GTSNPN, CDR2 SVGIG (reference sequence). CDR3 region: CAWRGLQGLTEAFF. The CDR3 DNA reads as TGTGCCTGGAGGGGTCTACAGGGTTTGACTGAAGCTTTCTTT.

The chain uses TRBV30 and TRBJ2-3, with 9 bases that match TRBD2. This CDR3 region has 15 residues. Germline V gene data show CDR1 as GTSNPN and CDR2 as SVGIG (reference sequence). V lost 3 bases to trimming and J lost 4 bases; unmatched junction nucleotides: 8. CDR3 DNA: TGTGCCTGGAGGCAAGCGGGAGGCCTAGCAGATACGCAGTATTTT. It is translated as CAWRQAGGLADTQYF.

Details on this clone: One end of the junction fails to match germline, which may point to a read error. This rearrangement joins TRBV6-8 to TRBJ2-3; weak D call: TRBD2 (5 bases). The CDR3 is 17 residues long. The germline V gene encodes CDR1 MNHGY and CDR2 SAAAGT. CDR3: CAISLTGSGQPLDTQYF. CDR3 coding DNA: TGTGCCATCAGTCTCACGGGGAGCGGTCAGCCGTTAGATACGCAGTATTTT.

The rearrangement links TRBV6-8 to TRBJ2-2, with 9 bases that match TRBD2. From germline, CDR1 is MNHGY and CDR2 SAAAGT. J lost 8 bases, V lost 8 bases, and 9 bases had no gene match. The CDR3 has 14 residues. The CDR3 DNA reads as TGTGCCAGCCGATCGGTAGCGGGAGAGGGGGAGCTGTTTTTT. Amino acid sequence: CASRSVAGEGELFF.

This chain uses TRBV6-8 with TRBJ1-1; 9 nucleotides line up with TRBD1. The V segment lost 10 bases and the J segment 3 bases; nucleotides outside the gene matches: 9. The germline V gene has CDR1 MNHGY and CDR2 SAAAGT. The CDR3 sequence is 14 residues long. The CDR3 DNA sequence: TGTGCCATCACCCCGGGACAGGGTCACACTGAAGCTTTCTTT. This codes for CAITPGQGHTEAFF.

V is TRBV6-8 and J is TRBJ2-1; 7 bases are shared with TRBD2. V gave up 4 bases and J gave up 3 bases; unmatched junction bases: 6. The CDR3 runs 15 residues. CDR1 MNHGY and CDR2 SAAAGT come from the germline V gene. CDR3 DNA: TGTGCCAGCAGTTCCGCTAGCGGATACTACAATGAGCAGTTCTTC. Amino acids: CASSSASGYYNEQFF.

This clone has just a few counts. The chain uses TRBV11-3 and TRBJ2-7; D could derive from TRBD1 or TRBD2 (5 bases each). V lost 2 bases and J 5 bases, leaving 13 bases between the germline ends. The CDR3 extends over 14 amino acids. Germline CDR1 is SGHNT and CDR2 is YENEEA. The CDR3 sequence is CASSLTLGVNEQYF. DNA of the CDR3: TGTGCCAGCAGCTTAACCTTGGGGGTCAACGAGCAGTACTTC. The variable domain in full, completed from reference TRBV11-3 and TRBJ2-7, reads EAGVVQSPRYKIIEKKQPVAFWCNPISGHNTLYWYLQNLGQGPELLIRYENEEAVDDSQLPKDRFSAERLKGVDSTLKIQPAELGDSAVYLCASSLTLGVNEQYFGPGTRLTVT.

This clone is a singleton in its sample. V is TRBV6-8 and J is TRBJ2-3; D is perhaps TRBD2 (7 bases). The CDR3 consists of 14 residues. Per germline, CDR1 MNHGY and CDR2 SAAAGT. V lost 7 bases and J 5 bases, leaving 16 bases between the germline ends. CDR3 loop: CASTPGGDVDTQYF. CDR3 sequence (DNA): TGTGCCAGCACCCCGGGGGGCGACGTAGATACGCAGTATTTT.

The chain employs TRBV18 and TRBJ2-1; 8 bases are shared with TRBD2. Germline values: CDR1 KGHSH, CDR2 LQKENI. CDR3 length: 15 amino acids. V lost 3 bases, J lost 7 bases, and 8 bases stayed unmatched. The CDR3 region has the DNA TGTGCCAGCTCACCGGGCCGGGAGGGCTATAATGAGCAGTTCTTC. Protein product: CASSPGREGYNEQFF. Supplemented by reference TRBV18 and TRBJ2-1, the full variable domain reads NAGVMQNPRHLVRRRGQEARLRCSPMKGHSHVYWYRQLPEEGLKFMVYLQKENIIDESGMPKERFSAEFPKEGPSILRIQQVVRGDSAAYFCASSPGREGYNEQFFGPGTRLTVL.

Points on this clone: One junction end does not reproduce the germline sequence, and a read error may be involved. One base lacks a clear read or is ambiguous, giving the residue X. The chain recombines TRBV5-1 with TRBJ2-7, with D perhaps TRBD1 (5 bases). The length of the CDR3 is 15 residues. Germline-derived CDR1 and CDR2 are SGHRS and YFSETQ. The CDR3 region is CXSSLGQAPLYEQYF. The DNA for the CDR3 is TGCGYCAGCAGCTTGGGGCAGGCGCCCCTTTACGAGCAGTACTTC.

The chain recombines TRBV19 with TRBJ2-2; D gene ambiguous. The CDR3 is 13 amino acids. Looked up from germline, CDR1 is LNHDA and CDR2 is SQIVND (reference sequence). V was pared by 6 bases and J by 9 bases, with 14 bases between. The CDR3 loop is CASSPESARELFF. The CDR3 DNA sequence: TGTGCCAGTAGCCCGGAGAGCGCAAGGGAGCTGTTTTTT.

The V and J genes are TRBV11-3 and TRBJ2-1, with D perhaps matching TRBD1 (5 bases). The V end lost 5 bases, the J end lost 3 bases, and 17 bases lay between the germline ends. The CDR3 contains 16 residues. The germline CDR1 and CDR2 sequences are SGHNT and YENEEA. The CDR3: CASSDRPQGRYNEQFF. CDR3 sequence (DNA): TGTGCCAGCAGCGATCGACCTCAGGGCCGCTACAATGAGCAGTTCTTC.

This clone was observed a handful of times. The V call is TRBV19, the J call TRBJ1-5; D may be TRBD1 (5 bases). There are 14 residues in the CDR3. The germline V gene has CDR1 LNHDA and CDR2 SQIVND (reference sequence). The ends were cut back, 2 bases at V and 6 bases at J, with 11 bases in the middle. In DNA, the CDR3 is TGTGCCAGTAGTATAACAGGTTGGGGTCAGCCCCAGCATTTT. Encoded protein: CASSITGWGQPQHF.

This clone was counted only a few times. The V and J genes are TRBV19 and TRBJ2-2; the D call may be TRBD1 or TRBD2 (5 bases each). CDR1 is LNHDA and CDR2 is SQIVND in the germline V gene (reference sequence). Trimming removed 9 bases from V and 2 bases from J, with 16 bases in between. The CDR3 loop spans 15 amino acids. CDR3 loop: CASTDRGLNTGELFF. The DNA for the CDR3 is TGTGCCAGCACCGACCGGGGCCTCAACACCGGGGAGCTGTTTTTT.

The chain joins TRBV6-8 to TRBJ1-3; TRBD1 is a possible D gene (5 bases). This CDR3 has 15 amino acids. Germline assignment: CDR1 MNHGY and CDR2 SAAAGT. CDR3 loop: CTIKGAGGNGNTIYF. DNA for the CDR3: TGTACCATCAAAGGGGCAGGAGGGAACGGAAACACCATATATTTT.

The CDR3 DNA sequence: TGTGCCAGCAGTGGCAATAATTTGGGCTACACCTTC. It yields the protein CASSGNNLGYTF. The chain carries TRBV6-8 and TRBJ1-2; D remains ambiguous. The CDR3 contains 12 residues. V dropped 5 bases and J dropped 8 bases, with 12 bases sitting between them. Germline CDR1 is MNHGY and CDR2 is SAAAGT.

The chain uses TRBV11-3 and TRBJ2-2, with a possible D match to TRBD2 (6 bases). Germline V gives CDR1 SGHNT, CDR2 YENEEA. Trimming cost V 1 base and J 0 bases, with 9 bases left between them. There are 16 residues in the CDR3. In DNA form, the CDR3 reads TGTGCCAGCAGCTTAGTTGCGGGGACGAACACCGGGGAGCTGTTTTTT. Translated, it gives CASSLVAGTNTGELFF.

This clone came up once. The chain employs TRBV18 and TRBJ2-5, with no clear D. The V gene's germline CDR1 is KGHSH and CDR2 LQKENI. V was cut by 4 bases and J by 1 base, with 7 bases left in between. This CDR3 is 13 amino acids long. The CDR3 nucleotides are TGTGCCAGCTCACTCGACATCCAAGAGACCCAGTACTTC. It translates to CASSLDIQETQYF. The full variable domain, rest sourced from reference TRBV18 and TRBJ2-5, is NAGVMQNPRHLVRRRGQEARLRCSPMKGHSHVYWYRQLPEEGLKFMVYLQKENIIDESGMPKERFSAEFPKEGPSILRIQQVVRGDSAAYFCASSLDIQETQYFGPGTRLLVL.

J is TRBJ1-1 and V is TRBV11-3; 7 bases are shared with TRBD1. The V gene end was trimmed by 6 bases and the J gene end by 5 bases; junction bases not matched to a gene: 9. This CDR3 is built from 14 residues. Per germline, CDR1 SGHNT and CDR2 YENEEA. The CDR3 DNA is TGTGCCAGCAGACTCGACAGGGCCAGGACTGAAGCTTTCTTT. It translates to CASRLDRARTEAFF.

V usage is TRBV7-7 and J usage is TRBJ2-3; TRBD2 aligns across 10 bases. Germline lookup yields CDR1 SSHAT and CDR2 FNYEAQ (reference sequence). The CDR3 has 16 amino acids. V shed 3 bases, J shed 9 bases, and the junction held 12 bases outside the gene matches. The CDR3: CASSLALAGAAGTQYF. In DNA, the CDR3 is TGTGCCAGCAGCTTGGCCCTAGCGGGAGCCGCGGGGACGCAGTATTTT.

As DNA, the CDR3 is TGTGCCAGCAGTCGCCGAGCGGGAGGGGTCACAGATACGCAGTATTTT. Translation: CASSRRAGGVTDTQYF. The rearrangement uses TRBV28 and TRBJ2-3; TRBD2 agrees at 10 bases. In germline, CDR1 is MDHEN, CDR2 SYDVKM. The CDR3 consists of 16 residues. V dropped 5 bases and J dropped 2; count of bases not matched to a gene: 7.

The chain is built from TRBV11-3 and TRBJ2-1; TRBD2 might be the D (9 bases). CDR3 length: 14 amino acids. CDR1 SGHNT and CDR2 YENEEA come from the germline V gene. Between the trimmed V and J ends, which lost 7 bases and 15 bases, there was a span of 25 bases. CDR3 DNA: TGTGCCAGCACCCTTGGGACAGGCGGGACTAGCTGGTTCTTC. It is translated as CASTLGTGGTSWFF.

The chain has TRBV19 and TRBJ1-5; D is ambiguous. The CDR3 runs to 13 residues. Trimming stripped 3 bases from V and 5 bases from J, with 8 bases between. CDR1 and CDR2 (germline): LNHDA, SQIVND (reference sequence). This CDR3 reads CASSMSGDQPQHF. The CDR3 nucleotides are TGTGCCAGTAGTATGAGCGGTGATCAGCCCCAGCATTTT.